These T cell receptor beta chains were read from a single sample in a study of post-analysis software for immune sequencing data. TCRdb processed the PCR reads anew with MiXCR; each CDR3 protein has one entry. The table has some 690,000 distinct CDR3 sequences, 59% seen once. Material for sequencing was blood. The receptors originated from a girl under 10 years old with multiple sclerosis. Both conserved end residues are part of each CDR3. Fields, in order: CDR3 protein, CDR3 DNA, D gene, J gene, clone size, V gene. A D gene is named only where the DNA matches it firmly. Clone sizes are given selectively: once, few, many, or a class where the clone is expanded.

cdr3_aa: CASSYSIAADAYGYTF
cdr3_nt: TGTGCCAGCAGTTACTCGATCGCGGCGGACGCGTATGGCTACACCTTC
d_call: .
j_call: TRBJ1-2
clone_size: .
v_call: TRBV6-6

cdr3_aa: CAILEDGASAGNTIYF
cdr3_nt: TGTGCCATCTTGGAGGACGGGGCCAGCGCTGGAAACACCATATATTTT
d_call: .
j_call: TRBJ1-3
clone_size: .
v_call: TRBV10-3

cdr3_aa: CASSFWGNSNQPQHF
cdr3_nt: TGTGCCAGCAGTTTCTGGGGGAATAGCAATCAGCCCCAGCATTTT
d_call: .
j_call: TRBJ1-5
clone_size: .
v_call: TRBV27

cdr3_aa: CASTPSLNTEAFF
cdr3_nt: TGTGCCAGCACCCCGTCCCTGAACACTGAAGCTTTCTTT
d_call: .
j_call: TRBJ1-1
clone_size: .
v_call: TRBV7-2

cdr3_aa: CASSLYEERFF
cdr3_nt: TGTGCCAGCAGTTTATATGAGGAGCGGTTTTTT
d_call: .
j_call: TRBJ2-2
clone_size: .
v_call: TRBV12-3/TRBV12-4

cdr3_aa: CASSLQGLSSYNEQFF
cdr3_nt: TGTGCCAGCAGCTTACAGGGCCTAAGCTCCTACAATGAGCAGTTCTTC
d_call: .
j_call: TRBJ2-1
clone_size: few
v_call: TRBV7-2

cdr3_aa: CASSKYRGNEQFF
cdr3_nt: TGTGCCAGCAGCAAATATAGAGGAAATGAGCAGTTCTTC
d_call: .
j_call: TRBJ2-1
clone_size: .
v_call: TRBV7-2

cdr3_aa: CASSPQGAAHYTEAFF
cdr3_nt: TGTGCCAGCAGTCCACAGGGGGCGGCTCACTACACTGAAGCTTTCTTT
d_call: TRBD1
j_call: TRBJ1-1
clone_size: few
v_call: TRBV12-3/TRBV12-4

cdr3_aa: CSVAQGPETQYF
cdr3_nt: TGCAGCGTTGCCCAGGGTCCAGAGACCCAGTACTTC
d_call: .
j_call: TRBJ2-5
clone_size: .
v_call: TRBV29-1

cdr3_aa: CASSFREFGGNEQFF
cdr3_nt: TGCGCCAGCAGCTTCCGGGAATTCGGGGGCAATGAGCAGTTCTTC
d_call: .
j_call: TRBJ2-1
clone_size: .
v_call: TRBV5-1

cdr3_aa: CASMGVDTQYF
cdr3_nt: TGTGCCAGCATGGGGGTTGATACGCAGTATTTT
d_call: .
j_call: TRBJ2-3
clone_size: .
v_call: TRBV6-6

cdr3_aa: CASSLKAGIQETQYF
cdr3_nt: TGTGCCAGCAGCCTTAAAGCGGGCATCCAAGAGACCCAGTACTTC
d_call: .
j_call: TRBJ2-5
clone_size: .
v_call: TRBV14

cdr3_aa: CASSEPEGGRDAQYF
cdr3_nt: TGTGCCAGCAGTGAGCCCGAGGGGGGCAGAGATGCGCAGTATTTT
d_call: .
j_call: TRBJ2-3
clone_size: .
v_call: TRBV6-4

cdr3_aa: CSASQAQINEQFF
cdr3_nt: TGCAGTGCTAGTCAGGCCCAGATCAATGAGCAGTTCTTC
d_call: .
j_call: TRBJ2-1
clone_size: few
v_call: TRBV20-1